This T cell receptor (beta chain) was identified in a study of T cell responses to AZD1222 COVID-19 vaccine. The data were produced by immunoSEQ multiplex PCR, yet TCRdb's version contains in-frame clones alone and is incomplete. The table lists about 270,000 clones, about 94% of them singletons, with around 0.58% in the top ten. The CDR3 is made up of 15 amino acids. Germline V lookup: CDR1 MNHEY, CDR2 SVGEGT. V was trimmed by 6 bases and J by 6 bases, leaving 18 bases between them. This sequence originates from an adult who received the AZD1222 COVID-19 vaccine. The chain links TRBV6-2 or TRBV6-3 to TRBJ2-4, with D possibly TRBD1 on 6 matching bases. Specimen: peripheral blood, collected 28 days after the second AZD1222 dose. In nucleotides, the CDR3 is TGTGCCAGCAGCCCACTAACAGGGAAGAGAAACATTCAGTACTTC. Its translation is CASSPLTGKRNIQYF.